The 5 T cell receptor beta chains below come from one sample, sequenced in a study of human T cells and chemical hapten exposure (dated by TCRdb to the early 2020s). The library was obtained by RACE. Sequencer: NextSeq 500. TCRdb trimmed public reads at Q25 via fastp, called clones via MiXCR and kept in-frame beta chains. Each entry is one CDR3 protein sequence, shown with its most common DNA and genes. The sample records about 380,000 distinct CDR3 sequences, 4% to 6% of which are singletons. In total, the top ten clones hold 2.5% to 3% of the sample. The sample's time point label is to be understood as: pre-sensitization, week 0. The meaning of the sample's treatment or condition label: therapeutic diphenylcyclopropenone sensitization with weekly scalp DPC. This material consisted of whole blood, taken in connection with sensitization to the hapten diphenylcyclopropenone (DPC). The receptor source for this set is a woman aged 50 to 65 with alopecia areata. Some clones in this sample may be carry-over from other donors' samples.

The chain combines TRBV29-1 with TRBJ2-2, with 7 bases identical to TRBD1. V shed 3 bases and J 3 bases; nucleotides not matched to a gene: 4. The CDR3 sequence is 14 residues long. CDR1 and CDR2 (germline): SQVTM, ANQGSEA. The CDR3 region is CSVETGQDTGELFF. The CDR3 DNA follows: TGCAGCGTTGAGACAGGGCAGGACACCGGGGAGCTGTTTTTT.

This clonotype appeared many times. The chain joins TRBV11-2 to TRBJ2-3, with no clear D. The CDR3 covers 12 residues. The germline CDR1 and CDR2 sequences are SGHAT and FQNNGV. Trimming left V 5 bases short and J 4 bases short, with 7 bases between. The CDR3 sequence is CASSLTADTQYF. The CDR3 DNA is TGTGCCAGCAGCCTAACGGCAGATACGCAGTATTTT.

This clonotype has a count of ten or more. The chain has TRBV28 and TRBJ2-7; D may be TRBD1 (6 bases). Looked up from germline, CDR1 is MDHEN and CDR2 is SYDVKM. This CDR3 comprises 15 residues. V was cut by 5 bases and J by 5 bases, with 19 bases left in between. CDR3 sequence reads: CASSQTGYISHEQYF. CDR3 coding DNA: TGTGCCAGCAGTCAGACAGGATACATTTCCCACGAGCAGTACTTC.

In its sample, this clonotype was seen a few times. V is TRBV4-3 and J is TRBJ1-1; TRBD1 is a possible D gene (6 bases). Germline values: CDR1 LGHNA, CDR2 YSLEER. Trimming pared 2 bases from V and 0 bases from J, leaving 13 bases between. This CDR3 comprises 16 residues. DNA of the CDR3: TGCGCCAGCAGCCAAAACTCAGGACAGATGAACACTGAAGCTTTCTTT. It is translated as CASSQNSGQMNTEAFF.

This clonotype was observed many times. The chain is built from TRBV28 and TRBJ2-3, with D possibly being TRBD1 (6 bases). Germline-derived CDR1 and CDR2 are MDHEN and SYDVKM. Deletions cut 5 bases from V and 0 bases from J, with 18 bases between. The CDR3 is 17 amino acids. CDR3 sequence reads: CASSDATGPPSTDTQYF. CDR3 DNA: TGTGCCAGCAGTGATGCCACAGGGCCCCCTAGCACAGATACGCAGTATTTT.